This T cell receptor (beta chain) was captured by sequencing in a study of T-cell reconstitution after alpha-beta-depleted transplantation in children. This clonotype has a count of ten or more. Its antigen is not identified. The germline gives CDR1 DFQATT, CDR2 SNEGSKA (reference sequence). There are 18 residues in the CDR3. Losses at the gene ends were 5 bases for V and 7 bases for J; bases not matched to a gene: 20. TCRbeta library preparation incorporated unique molecular identifiers. TCRdb recomputed calls from the PCR reads with MiXCR, one row per CDR3 protein. The sample contains about 90,000 distinct CDR3 sequences, around 15% of which appear only once. Study observations and caveats: The study reportedly traced alpha-beta T cells about two months after transplant to several hundred expanded graft clones. By one year post-transplant, T-cell counts and diversity largely arose from T cells that were newly produced. High day-60 TCRbeta diversity in some patients came from surviving recipient T cells and thymic progenitors.

Here the sequenced sample was PBMCs, mostly from graft donor cells, taken 180 days after TCRalphabeta/CD19-depleted stem cell transplant. The rearrangement joins TRBV20-1 to TRBJ1-3; TRBD1 matches at 10 bases. This clonotype was obtained from a male patient aged 2-10 years who had a stem cell transplant for acute lymphoblastic leukemia, so the T cells may come from the graft donor. DNA of the CDR3: TGCAGTGCTTACCCGGCAACCGCCCCGGGACAGGGGCTGAACACCATATATTTT. Encoded protein: CSAYPATAPGQGLNTIYF.